The text below deals with one T cell receptor beta chain. Only in-frame clones appear in the TCRdb table, and some are missing; sequencing was by immunoSEQ multiplex PCR. The table includes tens of thousands of clones, roughly 90% detected once. After removal of 3 bases from V and 4 bases from J, the junction contained 3 bases not matched to a gene. The CDR3 has 14 residues. CDR1 and CDR2 from the germline V gene are WSHSY and SAAADI. This sample was included in a study of blood T cell repertoires in COVID-19. This sequence joins TRBV10-2 and TRBJ1-2; 9 positions agree with TRBD1. This TCR came from a man older than 75 with COVID-19, enrolled during active disease. The sample comprised peripheral blood. The CDR3 is CASSDLTGGYGYTF. Written as DNA, the CDR3 is TGCGCCAGCAGTGACCTGACAGGGGGCTATGGCTACACCTTC.